The text below deals with one T cell receptor (beta chain). What it recognizes is unknown. V was trimmed by 4 bases and J by 0 bases, leaving 11 bases between them. The CDR3 totals 15 residues. CDR1 and CDR2 (germline): SGHKS, YYEKEE (reference sequence). This specimen belongs to a study of OX40 agonist ivuxolimab in advanced cancers. Findings and caveats of the study: Clonal expansion from baseline to week 6 occurred in both CD4+ and CD8+ T cells.

Profiling relied on immunoSEQ multiplex PCR, and the TCRdb table lists in-frame clones only, not all of them. The repertoire holds tens of thousands of clones, with 70% to 90% as singletons. The J gene is TRBJ1-5, the V gene TRBV5-5; possible D gene TRBD1, 6 bases. Source: CD4+ or CD8+ T cells sorted from blood, taken in a trial of the OX40 agonist ivuxolimab. The origin of this receptor is an adult with an advanced solid tumor such as melanoma, head and neck, liver or kidney cancer. This CDR3 reads CASSLTGYSNQPQHF. The DNA of the CDR3 is TGTGCCAGCAGCCTGACAGGATATAGCAATCAGCCCCAGCATTTT. Full variable domain (remainder filled in from reference TRBV5-5 and TRBJ1-5): DAGVTQSPTHLIKTRGQQVTLRCSPISGHKSVSWYQQVLGQGPQFIFQYYEKEERGRGNFPDRFSARQFPNYSSELNVNALLLGDSALYLCASSLTGYSNQPQHFGDGTRLSIL.